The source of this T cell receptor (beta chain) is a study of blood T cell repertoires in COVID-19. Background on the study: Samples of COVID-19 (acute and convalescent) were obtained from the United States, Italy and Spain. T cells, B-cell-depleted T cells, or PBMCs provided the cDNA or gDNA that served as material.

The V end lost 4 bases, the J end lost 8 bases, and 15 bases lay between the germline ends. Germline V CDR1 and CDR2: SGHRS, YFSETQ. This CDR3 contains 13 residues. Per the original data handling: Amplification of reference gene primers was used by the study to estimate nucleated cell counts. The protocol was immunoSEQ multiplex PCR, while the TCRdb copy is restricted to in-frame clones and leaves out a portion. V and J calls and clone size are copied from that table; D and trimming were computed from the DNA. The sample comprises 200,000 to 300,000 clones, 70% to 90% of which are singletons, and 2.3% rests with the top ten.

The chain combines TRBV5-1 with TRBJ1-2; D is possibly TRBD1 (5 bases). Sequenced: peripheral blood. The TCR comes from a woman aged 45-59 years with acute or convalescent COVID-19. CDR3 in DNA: TGCGCCAGCAGCCCGGGACCGGGGGACGGCTACACCTTC. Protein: CASSPGPGDGYTF.